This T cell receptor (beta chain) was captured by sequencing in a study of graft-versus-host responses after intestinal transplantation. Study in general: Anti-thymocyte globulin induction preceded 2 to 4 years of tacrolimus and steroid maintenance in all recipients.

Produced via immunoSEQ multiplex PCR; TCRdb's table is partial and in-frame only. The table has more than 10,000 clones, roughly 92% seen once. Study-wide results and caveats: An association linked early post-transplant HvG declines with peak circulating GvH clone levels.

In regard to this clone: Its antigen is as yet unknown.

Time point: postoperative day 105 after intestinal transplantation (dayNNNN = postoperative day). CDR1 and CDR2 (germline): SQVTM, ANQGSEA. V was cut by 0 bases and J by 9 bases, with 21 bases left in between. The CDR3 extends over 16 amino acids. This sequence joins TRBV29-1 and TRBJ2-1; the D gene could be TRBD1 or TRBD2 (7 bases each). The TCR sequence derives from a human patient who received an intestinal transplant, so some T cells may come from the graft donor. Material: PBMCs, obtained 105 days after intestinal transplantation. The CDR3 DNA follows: TGCAGCGTTGAAGATCTATCGTCAGGGGGGGACAGTGAGCAGTTCTTC. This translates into CSVEDLSSGGDSEQFF.